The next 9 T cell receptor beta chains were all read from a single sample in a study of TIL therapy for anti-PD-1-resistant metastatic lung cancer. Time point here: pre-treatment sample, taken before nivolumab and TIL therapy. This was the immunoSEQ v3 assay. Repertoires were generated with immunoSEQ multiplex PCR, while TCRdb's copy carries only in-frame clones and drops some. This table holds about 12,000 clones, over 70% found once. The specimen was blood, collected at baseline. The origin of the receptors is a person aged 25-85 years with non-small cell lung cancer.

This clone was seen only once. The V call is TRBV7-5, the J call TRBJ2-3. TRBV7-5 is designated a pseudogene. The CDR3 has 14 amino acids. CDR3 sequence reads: CARSLRTCTDTQYF. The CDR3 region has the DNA TGTGCCAGAAGCTTAAGGACCTGCACAGATACGCAGTATTTT.

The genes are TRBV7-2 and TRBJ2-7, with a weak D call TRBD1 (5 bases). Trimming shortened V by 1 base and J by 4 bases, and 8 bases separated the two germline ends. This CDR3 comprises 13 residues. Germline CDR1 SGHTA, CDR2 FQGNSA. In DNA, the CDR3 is TGTGCCAGCAGCTTAGACAGGCAATACGAGCAGTACTTC. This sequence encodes CASSLDRQYEQYF.

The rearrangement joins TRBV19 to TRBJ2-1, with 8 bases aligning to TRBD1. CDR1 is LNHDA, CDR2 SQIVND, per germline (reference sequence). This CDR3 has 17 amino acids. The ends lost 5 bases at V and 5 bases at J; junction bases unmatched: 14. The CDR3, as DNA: TGTGCCAGTAGTCACTCCCCGGGACAGGCCGCGAACAATGAGCAGTTCTTC. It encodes CASSHSPGQAANNEQFF.

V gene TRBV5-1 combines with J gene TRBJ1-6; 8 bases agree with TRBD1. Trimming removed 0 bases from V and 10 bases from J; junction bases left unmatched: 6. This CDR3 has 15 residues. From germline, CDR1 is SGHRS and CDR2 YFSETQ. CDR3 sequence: CASSLVGQGNSPLHF. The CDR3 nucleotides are TGCGCCAGCAGCTTGGTCGGACAGGGAAACTCACCCCTCCACTTT.

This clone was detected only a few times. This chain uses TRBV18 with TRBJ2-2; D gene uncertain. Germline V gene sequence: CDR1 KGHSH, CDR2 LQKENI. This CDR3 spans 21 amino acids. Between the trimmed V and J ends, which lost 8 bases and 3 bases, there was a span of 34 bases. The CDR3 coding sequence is TGTGCCAGCCCAGCTTATCCGGAAGAGGCGTCTAAAGGGTTCCACACCGGGGAGCTGTTTTTT. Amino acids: CASPAYPEEASKGFHTGELFF.

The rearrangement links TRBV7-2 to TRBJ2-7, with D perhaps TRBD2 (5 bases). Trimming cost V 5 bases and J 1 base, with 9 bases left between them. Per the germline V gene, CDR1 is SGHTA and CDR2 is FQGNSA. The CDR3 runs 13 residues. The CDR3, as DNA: TGTGCCAGCAGCACAGCGGTTTCCTACGAGCAGTACTTC. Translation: CASSTAVSYEQYF.

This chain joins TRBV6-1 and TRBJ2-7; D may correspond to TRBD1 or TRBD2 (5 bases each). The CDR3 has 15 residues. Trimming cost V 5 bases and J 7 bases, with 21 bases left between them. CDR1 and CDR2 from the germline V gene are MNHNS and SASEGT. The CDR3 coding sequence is TGTGCCAGCAGTTCAACGTGGGGGAGTTCGGGGGAGCAGTACTTC. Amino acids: CASSSTWGSSGEQYF.

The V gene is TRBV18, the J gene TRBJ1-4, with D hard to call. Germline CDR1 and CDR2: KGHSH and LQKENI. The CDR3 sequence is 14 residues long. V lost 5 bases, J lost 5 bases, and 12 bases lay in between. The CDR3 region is CASSFGQENEKLFF. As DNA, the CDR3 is TGTGCCAGCTCATTCGGGCAGGAAAATGAAAAACTGTTTTTT. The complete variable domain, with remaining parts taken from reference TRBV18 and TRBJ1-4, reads NAGVMQNPRHLVRRRGQEARLRCSPMKGHSHVYWYRQLPEEGLKFMVYLQKENIIDESGMPKERFSAEFPKEGPSILRIQQVVRGDSAAYFCASSFGQENEKLFFGSGTQLSVL.

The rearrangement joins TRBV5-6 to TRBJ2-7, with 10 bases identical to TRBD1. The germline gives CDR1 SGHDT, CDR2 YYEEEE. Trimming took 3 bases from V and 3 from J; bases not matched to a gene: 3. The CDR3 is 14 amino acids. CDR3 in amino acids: CASSWDRGIYEQYF. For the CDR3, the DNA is TGTGCCAGCAGCTGGGACAGGGGAATCTACGAGCAGTACTTC.